This T cell receptor (beta chain) is drawn from a study of T cells in tuberculosis. CDR3 length: 15 residues. Between the trimmed V and J ends, which lost 0 bases and 5 bases, there was a span of 13 bases. In germline, CDR1 is LNHNV, CDR2 YYDKDF (reference sequence). On this clone: Its specificity is unknown.

The method was immunoSEQ multiplex PCR; TCRdb's version includes in-frame clones alone and lacks a portion of them. The sample lists 30,000 to 40,000 clones, around 97% occurring once. Latent tuberculosis screening used tuberculin skin test and IGRA at entry. Broader study findings: A GMM-specific repertoire classifier reached 80% to 90% accuracy, AUROC under 0.95. Selection depended on which cryopreserved specimens were available.

The specimen was PBMCs. V is TRBV15 and J is TRBJ1-1; D is ambiguous. The TCR comes from a donor aged 10 to 29 with latent tuberculosis or without tuberculosis infection. This CDR3 is CATSRDARYGTEAFF. The CDR3 DNA sequence: TGTGCCACCAGCAGAGATGCCCGCTATGGTACTGAAGCTTTCTTT.